The present T cell receptor beta chain was sequenced within a study of T cell changes during pregnancy in multiple sclerosis. The repertoire was sequenced with immunoSEQ multiplex PCR; TCRdb's copy has only in-frame clones and lacks some. In the table there are tens of thousands of clones, about nine tenths of which are singletons. CDR1 and CDR2 from the germline V gene are KGHSH and LQKENI. The junction had 7 bases not matched to a gene; V was cut back by 3 bases and J by 1 base. The length of the CDR3 is 16 residues. The sequence was obtained from a female donor with multiple sclerosis, enrolled in a pregnancy study. The V and J genes are TRBV18 and TRBJ1-2; TRBD1 matches at 8 bases. Sequenced here: peripheral blood, sampled in the third trimester of pregnancy. CDR3 sequence: CASSPPDRAFNYGYTF. The CDR3 bases are TGTGCCAGCTCACCGCCGGACAGGGCGTTTAACTATGGCTACACCTTC.